These T cell receptor beta chains were read from a single sample in a study of T-cell reconstitution after alpha-beta-depleted transplantation in children. TCRdb reprocessed the PCR reads via MiXCR and lists one record per CDR3 protein. The sample lists some 350,000 distinct CDR3 sequences; 15% to 20% were seen once. Specimen: PBMCs, mostly from graft donor cells, collected 360 days after TCRalphabeta/CD19-depleted stem cell transplant. The receptors shown here come from a male patient aged 2 to 9 who had a stem cell transplant for acute lymphoblastic leukemia, so the T cells may come from the graft donor. The CDR3 runs from the conserved cysteine through the conserved F or W. Fields, in order: CDR3 protein, CDR3 DNA, D gene, V gene, clone size, J gene. D genes are given only for firm matches. For some rows the clone size is stated as once, few or many, or as a class when expanded; others skip it.

CASSQELLANKGGSYNEQFF,TGTGCCAGCAGCCAAGAGCTACTAGCTAACAAAGGGGGCTCCTACAATGAGCAGTTCTTC,-,TRBV3-1,few,TRBJ2-1
CASSPPREGLDNEQFF,TGTGCCAGCAGCCCTCCGCGGGAGGGCCTCGACAATGAGCAGTTCTTC,TRBD2,TRBV3-1,many,TRBJ2-1
CASSFRAVLSPQSMNTEAFF,TGTGCCAGCAGTTTCCGGGCGGTTTTGTCCCCACAATCTATGAACACTGAAGCTTTCTTT,-,TRBV12-3/TRBV12-4,-,TRBJ1-1
CSARGTGGETQYF,TGCAGTGCTAGGGGGACAGGGGGAGAGACCCAGTACTTC,TRBD1,TRBV20-1,-,TRBJ2-5
CSARKDYEQYF,TGCAGTGCAAGAAAGGACTACGAGCAGTACTTC,-,TRBV20-1,few,TRBJ2-7
CASSLWFRDRAFPKISPLHF,TGTGCCAGCAGCTTATGGTTTCGGGACAGGGCGTTTCCCAAAATCTCACCCCTCCACTTT,TRBD1,TRBV7-8,few,TRBJ1-6
CAWTRDFNQPQHF,TGTGCCTGGACCCGGGATTTCAATCAGCCCCAGCATTTT,-,TRBV30,-,TRBJ1-5
CAISEVRKSTGTNTGELFF,TGTGCCATCAGTGAGGTCCGGAAATCGACAGGGACGAACACCGGGGAGCTGTTTTTT,TRBD1,TRBV10-3,-,TRBJ2-2
CASSNNNRAYEQFF,TGCGCCAGCAGCAATAATAACAGGGCCTATGAGCAGTTCTTC,-,TRBV4-1,-,TRBJ2-1
CASSRDIYEKLFF,TGTGCCAGCAGCCGGGACATTTATGAAAAACTGTTTTTT,-,TRBV14,-,TRBJ1-4
CASSLGTVDTQYF,TGTGCCAGCAGCCTCGGGACTGTAGATACGCAGTATTTT,-,TRBV11-3,-,TRBJ2-3
CASSYGSNIQYF,TGTGCCAGCAGTTACGGGTCAAACATTCAGTACTTC,-,TRBV12-3/TRBV12-4,many,TRBJ2-4
CAISLKEGTAAYNEQFF,TGTGCCATCAGTTTGAAGGAGGGGACAGCTGCCTACAATGAGCAGTTCTTC,-,TRBV10-3,many,TRBJ2-1
CSVEWGGGIGYTF,TGCAGCGTTGAATGGGGTGGGGGCATCGGCTACACCTTC,-,TRBV29-1,many,TRBJ1-2
CASVETGGKAEAFF,TGTGCCAGCGTCGAGACTGGGGGGAAGGCTGAAGCTTTCTTT,-,TRBV12-3/TRBV12-4,-,TRBJ1-1
CASSRVGSSTDTQYF,TGCGCCAGCAGCCGAGTGGGTTCTAGCACAGATACGCAGTATTTT,-,TRBV4-3,-,TRBJ2-3
CASSFWTDGNTIYF,TGTGCCAGCAGCTTTTGGACAGACGGAAACACCATATATTTT,-,TRBV5-5,-,TRBJ1-3
CASSEAGLRFYNEQFF,TGTGCCAGCAGTGAAGCGGGACTGAGGTTCTACAATGAGCAGTTCTTC,-,TRBV2,-,TRBJ2-1
CSPSPGRADYYNEQFF,TGCAGTCCATCCCCCGGGAGGGCCGACTACTACAATGAGCAGTTCTTC,TRBD2,TRBV20-1,-,TRBJ2-1
CASSPPSGQGTYEQYF,TGTGCCAGCAGCCCTCCTTCGGGACAGGGTACCTACGAGCAGTACTTC,TRBD1,TRBV7-6,-,TRBJ2-7
CASSSQAGVSYEQYF,TGCGCCAGCAGCTCCCAAGCGGGGGTATCCTACGAGCAGTACTTC,TRBD2,TRBV5-1,-,TRBJ2-7
CASSWDHSSYEQYF,TGTGCCAGCAGTTGGGACCACAGCTCCTACGAGCAGTACTTC,-,TRBV28,-,TRBJ2-7
CSAHPYGSYNEQFF,TGCAGTGCTCACCCCTATGGCTCCTACAATGAGCAGTTCTTC,-,TRBV20-1,many,TRBJ2-1
CASSPYTDRAETQYF,TGTGCCAGCAGCCCCTACACGGACAGGGCCGAGACCCAGTACTTC,TRBD1,TRBV9,-,TRBJ2-5
CASSTRSGNEQFF,TGTGCCAGTAGTACCAGAAGCGGGAATGAGCAGTTCTTC,-,TRBV19,once,TRBJ2-1
CASSLGTSRNTDTQYF,TGTGCCAGCAGTTTGGGGACTAGCAGAAACACAGATACGCAGTATTTT,TRBD2,TRBV12-3/TRBV12-4,-,TRBJ2-3
CSVEARVDPGYTF,TGCAGCGTTGAAGCCAGGGTCGATCCCGGCTACACCTTC,-,TRBV29-1,few,TRBJ1-2
CASSALINEQFF,TGCGCCAGCAGCGCCCTAATTAATGAGCAGTTCTTC,-,TRBV5-1,few,TRBJ2-1
CASALGQVVDEQYF,TGTGCCAGCGCCCTTGGACAAGTTGTGGACGAGCAGTACTTC,-,TRBV6-2/TRBV6-3,few,TRBJ2-7
CASRIAGGPPYEQYF,TGTGCCAGCAGAATAGCGGGAGGGCCTCCTTACGAGCAGTACTTC,TRBD2,TRBV12-3/TRBV12-4,few,TRBJ2-7
CASSPRTSGYEQYF,TGTGCCAGCAGCCCCCGGACTAGCGGTTACGAGCAGTACTTC,TRBD2,TRBV3-1,-,TRBJ2-7
CATSRGLWEDSYNEQFF,TGTGCCACCAGCAGAGGCCTTTGGGAAGACAGTTACAATGAGCAGTTCTTC,-,TRBV15,-,TRBJ2-1
CAISEPPTANTEAFF,TGTGCCATCAGTGAGCCTCCGACAGCTAACACTGAAGCTTTCTTT,-,TRBV10-3,many,TRBJ1-1
CAISDWGVETQYF,TGTGCCATCAGTGACTGGGGAGTGGAGACCCAGTACTTC,-,TRBV10-3,-,TRBJ2-5
CASKGAGGFSYNEQFF,TGCGCCAGCAAGGGAGCGGGAGGCTTCTCCTACAATGAGCAGTTCTTC,TRBD2,TRBV5-1,-,TRBJ2-1
CASSLSGISYEQYF,TGTGCCAGCAGCCTTAGCGGGATCTCCTACGAGCAGTACTTC,TRBD2,TRBV7-2,-,TRBJ2-7
CASSGGFLGSYEQYF,TGCGCCAGCAGCGGCGGCTTTCTCGGCTCCTACGAGCAGTACTTC,-,TRBV5-1,-,TRBJ2-7
CASSPTYLLAGGAYKIPQAQYF,TGTGCCAGCAGCCCTACCTACCTTCTAGCGGGAGGCGCTTACAAAATCCCCCAGGCGCAGTACTTC,TRBD2,TRBV4-2,-,TRBJ2-7
CASSLALRGGMNTEAFF,TGTGCCAGCAGCTTAGCGTTGCGGGGCGGGATGAACACTGAAGCTTTCTTT,-,TRBV7-2,-,TRBJ1-1
CASSRFGGRVGYTF,TGTGCCAGCAGCCGCTTCGGGGGAAGGGTCGGCTACACCTTC,-,TRBV7-8,-,TRBJ1-2
CASSWRTENIQYF,TGCGCCAGCAGCTGGCGGACAGAAAACATTCAGTACTTC,-,TRBV5-1,-,TRBJ2-4
CASSPGLAGVINGELFF,TGCGCCAGTTCCCCGGGACTAGCGGGAGTTATTAACGGGGAGCTGTTTTTT,TRBD2,TRBV4-1,-,TRBJ2-2
CASRGTKREIYEQYF,TGTGCCAGCAGGGGGACTAAGCGGGAGATCTACGAGCAGTACTTC,TRBD2,TRBV11-2,-,TRBJ2-7
CASSSLAGGPDTGELFF,TGTGCCAGCAGTTCCTTAGCGGGAGGGCCGGACACCGGGGAGCTGTTTTTT,TRBD2,TRBV28,many,TRBJ2-2
CASSLGPRGGADTQYF,TGTGCCAGCAGTTTAGGGCCGCGGGGTGGAGCGGATACGCAGTATTTT,-,TRBV12-3/TRBV12-4,-,TRBJ2-3
CAISESIEQFF,TGTGCCATCAGTGAGTCGATAGAGCAGTTCTTC,-,TRBV10-3,many,TRBJ2-1
CASSLELAGDTGELFF,TGTGCCAGCAGTTTGGAACTAGCGGGAGACACCGGGGAGCTGTTTTTT,TRBD2,TRBV12-3/TRBV12-4,many,TRBJ2-2
CASRKQKGQGNNEQFF,TGTGCCAGCAGGAAACAGAAGGGACAGGGGAACAATGAGCAGTTCTTC,-,TRBV21-1,few,TRBJ2-1
CSASAAGPGYEQYF,TGCAGTGCTAGTGCGGCGGGACCAGGCTACGAGCAGTACTTC,-,TRBV20-1,-,TRBJ2-7
CASSHRGQLPSYNEQFF,TGCGCCAGCAGCCATCGCGGACAGCTACCCTCCTACAATGAGCAGTTCTTC,-,TRBV4-1,many,TRBJ2-1
CASRRTGGILDTQYF,TGCGCCAGCAGGCGGACAGGGGGCATCTTAGATACGCAGTATTTT,TRBD1,TRBV4-3,few,TRBJ2-3
CASIGRVATEAFF,TGTGCCAGCATTGGTCGGGTAGCCACTGAAGCTTTCTTT,-,TRBV6-2/TRBV6-3,-,TRBJ1-1
CASSLGQGYYNEQFF,TGCGCCAGCAGCCTAGGACAGGGGTACTACAATGAGCAGTTCTTC,TRBD1,TRBV5-1,-,TRBJ2-1
CASSLAIGTEAFF,TGCGCCAGCAGCTTGGCCATAGGGACTGAAGCTTTCTTT,-,TRBV5-1,many,TRBJ1-1